This entry describes one TCR beta chain. CDR3 size: 13 residues. The V gene end was trimmed by 8 bases and the J gene end by 3 bases; junction bases not matched to a gene: 8. Per the germline V gene, CDR1 is SGHRS and CDR2 is YFSETQ. Original handling: Reference gene primer amplification gave nucleated cell count estimates. The table came from immunoSEQ multiplex PCR; TCRdb's copy has only in-frame clones and leaves some out. From that table come the V and J calls and clone size; the DNA was used to work out D and trimming. The data hold about 230,000 clones, with about 85% observed a single time. This sample was taken from a study of blood T cell repertoires in COVID-19. Study background: Researchers got acute and convalescent COVID-19 samples from the United States, Italy and Spain. T cells, B-cell-depleted T cells, or PBMCs provided the cDNA or gDNA that served as material.

The TCR originated in an elderly woman with acute or convalescent COVID-19. What was sequenced was peripheral blood. The chain couples TRBV5-1 to TRBJ2-7; 7 bases map to TRBD1. This chain's CDR3 is CASNRDSNYEQYF. Here the CDR3 DNA reads TGCGCCAGTAACCGGGACAGCAACTACGAGCAGTACTTC.